The 14 T cell receptor beta chains below all came from one sample that was sequenced in a study of blood T cell repertoires in COVID-19 (dated by TCRdb to the early 2020s). The library was built by means of the immunoSEQ multiplex PCR assay. TCRdb provides this immuneACCESS table in a form limited to in-frame rearrangements. Some clones are lacking; in checked studies, under half of them reflect an unresolved V gene, and why the rest are absent is not known. The sample table contains about 71,000 clones; only one count was recorded for 85% to 90% of them. The ten most abundant clones make up 7% to 10% of the sample. Sequencing input: peripheral blood. These receptors all come from a man in his fifties or sixties with active COVID-19.

The genes are TRBV12-3 or TRBV12-4 and TRBJ2-5; TRBD1 matches at 9 bases. The CDR3 loop spans 13 amino acids. Losses at the gene ends were 5 bases for V and 13 bases for J; bases not matched to a gene: 11. The CDR3 reads CASSRFAGTGSYF. The CDR3 nucleotides read TGTGCCAGCAGTCGTTTCGCAGGGACAGGGTCGTACTTC.

This rearrangement joins TRBV6-5 to TRBJ2-7; 7 nucleotides align to TRBD2. V was pared by 6 bases and J by 5 bases, with 10 bases of the junction left unmatched. This CDR3 has 14 amino acids. Germline-derived CDR1 and CDR2 are MNHEY and SVGAGI. The CDR3 loop is CASSPGLIVHEQYF. CDR3 coding DNA: TGTGCCAGCAGCCCGGGACTAATAGTGCACGAGCAGTACTTC.

V gene TRBV2 combines with J gene TRBJ1-1, with 8 nucleotides matching TRBD1. V shed 0 bases and J 0 bases; nucleotides not matched to a gene: 6. The CDR3 runs 17 residues. Germline CDR1 reads SNHLY; CDR2 reads FYNNEI. The DNA of the CDR3 is TGTGCCAGCAGTGAAGCTGGGACAGGACACATGAACACTGAAGCTTTCTTT. Its protein is CASSEAGTGHMNTEAFF. The full variable domain, rest sourced from reference TRBV2 and TRBJ1-1, is EPEVTQTPSHQVTQMGQEVILRCVPISNHLYFYWYRQILGQKVEFLVSFYNNEISEKSEIFDDQFSVERPDGSNFTLKIRSTKLEDSAMYFCASSEAGTGHMNTEAFFGQGTRLTVV.

The chain links TRBV6-2 or TRBV6-3 to TRBJ2-2; unclear D gene. V was shortened by 2 bases and J by 1 base, with 14 bases between the two germline ends. The CDR3 has 17 residues. The germline V gene encodes CDR1 MNHEY and CDR2 SVGEGT. The CDR3 protein is CASSYPQQTLNTGELFF. The CDR3 nucleotides read TGTGCCAGCAGTTACCCCCAACAGACCCTGAACACCGGGGAGCTGTTTTTT.

Only one count was recorded for this clone. This chain's CDR3 is CASSLRRGNSGANVLTF. Here the CDR3 DNA reads TGTGCCAGCAGCCTTAGAAGGGGAAACTCTGGGGCCAACGTCCTGACTTTC. This rearrangement joins TRBV7-2 to TRBJ2-6, with a weak D call TRBD1 (5 bases). The CDR3 sequence is 17 residues long. V lost 5 bases, J lost 0 bases, and 14 bases lay in between. CDR1 is SGHTA and CDR2 is FQGNSA in the germline V gene. Supplemented by reference TRBV7-2 and TRBJ2-6, the full variable domain reads GAGVSQSPSNKVTEKGKDVELRCDPISGHTALYWYRQSLGQGLEFLIYFQGNSAPDKSGLPSDRFSAERTGGSVSTLTIQRTQQEDSAVYLCASSLRRGNSGANVLTFGAGSRLTVL.

The chain links TRBV27 to TRBJ1-1; TRBD1 is a possible D gene (5 bases). The V end lost 0 bases, the J end lost 4 bases, and 6 bases lay between the germline ends. This CDR3 spans 13 amino acids. Per germline, CDR1 MNHEY and CDR2 SMNVEV (reference sequence). The chain's CDR3 is CASSLSGVTEAFF. CDR3 nucleotides: TGTGCCAGCAGTTTATCAGGGGTCACTGAAGCTTTCTTT.

In its sample, this clone was seen once. The CDR3 sequence is CASSSLTGFANEQYF. The CDR3, as DNA: TGTGCCAGTAGTTCCTTGACAGGGTTTGCCAACGAGCAGTACTTC. The chain joins TRBV19 to TRBJ2-7; TRBD1 matches 7 bases. The V and J ends lost 5 bases and 5 bases, in that order; junction bases with no gene match: 12. Looked up from germline, CDR1 is LNHDA and CDR2 is SQIVND (reference sequence). The CDR3 covers 15 residues.

The V call is TRBV19, the J call TRBJ2-3, with D perhaps TRBD1 (6 bases). Per germline, CDR1 LNHDA and CDR2 SQIVND (reference sequence). The V and J ends lost 5 bases and 1 base respectively, with 16 bases between them. CDR3 size: 16 residues. The CDR3 loop reads CASSDRIRGGTDTQYF. In nucleotides, the CDR3 is TGTGCCAGTAGTGACAGGATCAGAGGGGGCACAGATACGCAGTATTTT. Filled out from reference TRBV19 and TRBJ2-3, the complete variable domain reads DGGITQSPKYLFRKEGQNVTLSCEQNLNHDAMYWYRQDPGQGLRLIYYSQIVNDFQKGDIAEGYSVSREKKESFPLTVTSAQKNPTAFYLCASSDRIRGGTDTQYFGPGTRLTVL.

This chain uses TRBV5-1 with TRBJ2-5, with 9 positions matching TRBD2. The junction had 6 bases not matched to a gene; V was cut back by 4 bases and J by 5 bases. This CDR3 is 14 amino acids long. The germline V gene encodes CDR1 SGHRS and CDR2 YFSETQ. CDR3 nucleotides: TGCGCCAGCAGCGCGGGGGGGCCCAGTGAGACCCAGTACTTC. This codes for CASSAGGPSETQYF.

The chain uses TRBV20-1 and TRBJ2-7; D may be TRBD1 (6 bases). The CDR3 runs 12 residues. The ends were cut back, 3 bases at V and 3 bases at J, with 9 bases in the middle. CDR1 and CDR2 (germline): DFQATT, SNEGSKA (reference sequence). The CDR3 spells CSASLQGYEQYF. CDR3 coding DNA: TGCAGTGCTAGTTTACAGGGCTACGAGCAGTACTTC.

The chain combines TRBV3-1 (or the pseudogene TRBV3-2) with TRBJ1-2; D unclear. The CDR3 runs to 18 residues. From germline, CDR1 is LGHDT and CDR2 YNNKEL (reference sequence). V gave up 6 bases and J gave up 3 bases, with 26 bases separating them. For the CDR3, the DNA is TGTGCCAGCAGGCTACCCGCGAGGCCCGACCTTCTTTACTATGGCTACACCTTC. It yields the protein CASRLPARPDLLYYGYTF.

The V gene is TRBV5-1, the J gene TRBJ2-2; D possibly corresponds to TRBD1 (5 bases). V lost 4 bases and J 1 base, leaving 11 bases between the germline ends. This CDR3 spans 15 amino acids. CDR1 and CDR2 (germline): SGHRS, YFSETQ. The DNA for the CDR3 is TGCGCCAGCAGCCCTGACAGCTGGAACACCGGGGAGCTGTTTTTT. Translation gives CASSPDSWNTGELFF.

This chain joins TRBV18 and TRBJ1-1; D call uncertain. V dropped 2 bases and J dropped 0 bases, with 10 bases sitting between them. The CDR3 extends over 15 amino acids. Looked up from germline, CDR1 is KGHSH and CDR2 is LQKENI. The CDR3 bases are TGTGCCAGCTCACCAACACAAGAAATGAACACTGAAGCTTTCTTT. Encoded protein: CASSPTQEMNTEAFF.

V and J are TRBV2 and TRBJ1-2, with a tentative D call TRBD1 (5 bases). The CDR3 loop spans 12 amino acids. V lost 7 bases to trimming and J lost 1 base, with 7 bases between them. Germline V lookup: CDR1 SNHLY, CDR2 FYNNEI. The CDR3, as DNA: TGTGCCAGCAACGGGGGTAACTATGGCTACACCTTC. Its protein is CASNGGNYGYTF.